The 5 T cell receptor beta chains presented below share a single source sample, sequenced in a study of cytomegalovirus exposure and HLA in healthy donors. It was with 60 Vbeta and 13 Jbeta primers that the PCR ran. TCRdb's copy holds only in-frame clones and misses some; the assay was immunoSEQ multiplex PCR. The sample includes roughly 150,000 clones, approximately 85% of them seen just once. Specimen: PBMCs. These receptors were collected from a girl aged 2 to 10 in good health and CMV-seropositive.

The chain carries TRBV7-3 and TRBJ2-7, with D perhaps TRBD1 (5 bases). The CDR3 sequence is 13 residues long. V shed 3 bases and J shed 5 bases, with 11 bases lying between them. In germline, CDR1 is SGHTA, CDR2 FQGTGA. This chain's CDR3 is CASSLVAGNEQYF. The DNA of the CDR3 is TGTGCCAGCAGCTTGGTTGCAGGGAACGAGCAGTACTTC.

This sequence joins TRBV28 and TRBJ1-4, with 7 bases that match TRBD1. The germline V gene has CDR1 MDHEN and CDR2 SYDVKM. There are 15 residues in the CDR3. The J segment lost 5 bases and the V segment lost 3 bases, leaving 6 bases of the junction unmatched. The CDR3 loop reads CASSLGGQRNEKLFF. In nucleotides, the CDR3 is TGTGCCAGCAGTTTGGGGGGACAGCGCAATGAAAAACTGTTTTTT.

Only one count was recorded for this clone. The CDR3 spells CAISERDSLNYGYTF. The CDR3 DNA is TGTGCCATCAGTGAGCGGGACAGCCTTAACTATGGCTACACCTTC. The V and J genes are TRBV10-3 and TRBJ1-2, with 7 bases aligning to TRBD1. The CDR3 sequence is 15 residues long. V lost 2 bases to trimming and J lost 1 base; unmatched junction nucleotides: 4. Germline V CDR1 and CDR2: ENHRY, SYGVKD.

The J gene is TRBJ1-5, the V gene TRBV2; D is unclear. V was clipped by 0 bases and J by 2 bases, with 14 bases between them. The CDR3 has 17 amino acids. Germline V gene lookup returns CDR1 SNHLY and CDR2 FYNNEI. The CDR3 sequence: CASSEAVEVAGNQPQHF. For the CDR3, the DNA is TGTGCCAGCAGTGAAGCGGTAGAGGTCGCTGGCAATCAGCCCCAGCATTTT.

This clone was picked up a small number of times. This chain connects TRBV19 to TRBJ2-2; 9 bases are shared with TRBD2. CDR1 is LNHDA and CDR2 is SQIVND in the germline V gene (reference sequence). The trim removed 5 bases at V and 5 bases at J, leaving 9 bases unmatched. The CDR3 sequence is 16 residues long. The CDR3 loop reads CASSPGGLADTGELFF. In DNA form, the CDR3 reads TGTGCCAGTAGTCCAGGGGGACTAGCAGATACCGGGGAGCTGTTTTTT.